The next 18 T cell receptor beta chains were all read from a single sample in a study of spatial heterogeneity in lung cancer. Documented time point: sample taken at primary tumor resection. TCRdb passed the 5' RACE reads through MiXCR, listing each CDR3 protein once. This sample has about 23,000 distinct CDR3 sequences; 3% to 3.5% occur once, and the top ten carry 29%. The source material was PBMCs, sampled at surgery. The source of these receptors is a female donor with early-stage non-small cell lung cancer.

At least ten counts were recorded for this clonotype. The CDR3 protein is CSAPGGTSGYTYNEQFF. CDR3 DNA sequence: TGCAGTGCTCCCGGCGGGACTAGCGGGTATACTTACAATGAGCAGTTCTTC. The chain carries TRBV20-1 and TRBJ2-1; 12 nucleotides agree with TRBD2. The CDR3 runs 17 residues. V trimming: 5 bases; J trimming: 4 bases; junction bases outside the gene matches: 12. Germline V gene data show CDR1 as DFQATT and CDR2 as SNEGSKA (reference sequence).

There are many counts of this clonotype. The gene calls are TRBV6-6 and TRBJ1-1; 9 bases align to TRBD1. There are 16 residues in the CDR3. Germline CDR1 MNHNY, CDR2 SVGAGI (reference sequence). After removal of 7 bases from V and 1 base from J, the junction contained 10 bases not matched to a gene. CDR3 region: CASIPTGGRENTEAFF. CDR3 nucleotide sequence: TGTGCCAGCATTCCGACAGGGGGGAGAGAGAACACTGAAGCTTTCTTT.

This clonotype has ten or more counts. The rearrangement links TRBV14 to TRBJ2-2, with 11 bases fitting TRBD1. This CDR3 has 15 amino acids. V was clipped by 6 bases and J by 6 bases; unmatched bases: 6. Germline V gene data show CDR1 as SGHDN and CDR2 as FVKESK. The CDR3 is CASSRTGGAAGELFF. CDR3 in DNA: TGTGCCAGCAGTCGGACAGGGGGCGCCGCCGGGGAGCTGTTTTTT.

This clonotype was seen only a few times. The chain combines TRBV27 with TRBJ2-4; 7 bases match TRBD2. The CDR3 runs 14 residues. The germline gives CDR1 MNHEY, CDR2 SMNVEV (reference sequence). Trimming cost V 4 bases and J 8 bases; bases outside gene matches: 8. The CDR3 loop reads CASSSGRAGDIQYF. The DNA of the CDR3 is TGTGCCAGCAGTTCTGGTCGGGCGGGAGACATTCAGTACTTC.

By share, this clonotype ranks as medium-sized (0.01 to 0.1%). The chain uses TRBV10-3 and TRBJ2-1, with D unclear. Germline V gives CDR1 ENHRY, CDR2 SYGVKD. The CDR3 runs to 13 residues. The germline V and J ends were trimmed by 2 bases and 2 bases, with 4 bases remaining between them. CDR3 sequence (DNA): TGTGCCATCAGTGAGGCCCCCTACAATGAGCAGTTCTTC. Amino acids: CAISEAPYNEQFF.

This clonotype was seen at least ten times. The rearrangement uses TRBV4-1 and TRBJ1-4; D gene uncertain. Germline V CDR1 and CDR2: MGHRA, YSYEKL. With 1 base removed from V and 0 bases from J, the gap between germline ends came to 9 bases. The CDR3 runs to 16 residues. CDR3 loop: CASSQGGRPTNEKLFF. For the CDR3, the DNA is TGCGCCAGCAGCCAAGGCGGCAGACCAACTAATGAAAAACTGTTTTTT.

This clonotype was observed at least ten times. The chain carries TRBV10-3 and TRBJ2-5; possibly TRBD2 for D (8 bases). The CDR3 has 14 residues. V lost 6 bases and J lost 5, with 16 bases in between. CDR1 ENHRY and CDR2 SYGVKD come from the germline V gene. The CDR3 reads CAIRPREGAETQYF. The CDR3 nucleotides are TGTGCCATCAGGCCTCGGGAGGGGGCTGAGACCCAGTACTTC.

This clonotype was picked up many times. The chain combines TRBV7-8 with TRBJ1-6; D not resolved. V was trimmed by 2 bases and J by 0 bases, leaving 8 bases between them. CDR1 and CDR2 (germline): SGHVS, FQNEAQ. CDR3 length: 16 amino acids. CDR3 sequence (DNA): TGTGCCAGCAGCTTAACGGCCGGCTCCTATAATTCACCCCTCCACTTT. Translated: CASSLTAGSYNSPLHF. The full variable domain, in which reference TRBV7-8 and TRBJ1-6 provide the parts outside the CDR3, is GAGVSQSPRYKVAKRGQDVALRCDPISGHVSLFWYQQALGQGPEFLTYFQNEAQLDKSGLPSDRFFAERPEGSVSTLKIQRTQQEDSAVYLCASSLTAGSYNSPLHFGNGTRLTVT.

On this clonotype itself: This may stem from a read error, because a much larger clone lies one nucleotide away. The chain links TRBV7-9 to TRBJ1-3; TRBD1 agrees at 8 bases. V was pared by 1 base and J by 1 base, with 0 bases of the junction left unmatched. This CDR3 region has 15 residues. CDR1 SEHNR and CDR2 FQNEAQ come from the germline V gene (reference sequence). CDR3 region: CASSLGDRSGNTIYF. DNA of the CDR3: TGTGCCAGCAGCTTAGGGGACAGGTCTGGAAACACCATATATTTT.

This clonotype was recorded many times. The chain links TRBV7-3 to TRBJ2-7; D is possibly TRBD2 (6 bases). Germline V gene data show CDR1 as SGHTA and CDR2 as FQGTGA. Between the trimmed V and J ends, which lost 5 bases and 1 base, there was a span of 12 bases. This CDR3 comprises 14 residues. The chain's CDR3 is CASSIPGTSYEQYF. The CDR3, as DNA: TGTGCCAGCAGCATCCCCGGGACTTCCTACGAGCAGTACTTC.

This clonotype was recorded at least ten times. The V gene is TRBV5-1, the J gene TRBJ1-2, with 8 positions matching TRBD1. Germline V gives CDR1 SGHRS, CDR2 YFSETQ. After removal of 4 bases from V and 5 bases from J, the junction contained 7 bases not matched to a gene. The CDR3 is made up of 14 amino acids. CDR3 nucleotides: TGCGCCAGCAGCCTGGACAGGGAAACTTATGGCTACACCTTC. This translates into CASSLDRETYGYTF.

This clonotype was seen a few times. The chain has TRBV27 and TRBJ2-7; 8 bases match TRBD1. Trimming cost V 2 bases and J 0 bases; bases outside gene matches: 9. The V gene's germline CDR1 is MNHEY and CDR2 SMNVEV (reference sequence). The length of the CDR3 is 17 residues. The CDR3 coding sequence is TGTGCCAGCAGTTTACGGCGGGACAGGCCGAGCTCCTACGAGCAGTACTTC. This gives the protein CASSLRRDRPSSYEQYF.

This clonotype occurred many times. The gene calls are TRBV13 and TRBJ2-1, with D possibly TRBD1 on 6 matching bases. This CDR3 contains 15 residues. Looked up from germline, CDR1 is PRHDT and CDR2 is FYEKMQ (reference sequence). The V end lost 3 bases, the J end lost 3 bases, and 12 bases lay between the germline ends. The CDR3 coding sequence is TGTGCCAGCAGCTTGGCAGGGGCGGGCTACAATGAGCAGTTCTTC. It is translated as CASSLAGAGYNEQFF.

This clonotype was recorded at least ten times. The chain has TRBV23-1 and TRBJ1-5; no clear D gene. TRBV23-1 is an ORF, with its function uncertain. Trimming removed 4 bases at V and 6 bases at J, with 19 bases between. The CDR3 spans 16 residues. CDR3 bases: TGCGCCAGCAGTCCGTCCTTCCCGTCAAGAAGTCAGCCCCAGCATTTT. The encoded protein is CASSPSFPSRSQPQHF.

There are a few counts of this clonotype. The chain employs TRBV5-1 and TRBJ2-3, with a tentative D call TRBD2 (6 bases). Germline CDR1 and CDR2: SGHRS and YFSETQ. V shed 5 bases and J shed 4 bases, with 23 bases lying between them. The CDR3 is made up of 17 amino acids. The CDR3 bases are TGCGCCAGCAGTCCCCTGGGCGGAGGGGTGAGGTCAGATACGCAGTATTTT. It codes for CASSPLGGGVRSDTQYF.

The sample holds many counts of this clonotype. V is TRBV27 and J is TRBJ1-1; possible D gene TRBD1, 6 bases. V was pared by 0 bases and J by 9 bases, with 14 bases between. The CDR3 sequence is 14 residues long. Germline CDR1 and CDR2: MNHEY and SMNVEV (reference sequence). The CDR3 reads CASSLSGSGQKAFF. CDR3 DNA: TGTGCCAGCAGTTTATCCGGGTCCGGACAGAAAGCTTTCTTT.

This clonotype was seen ten or more times. The chain uses TRBV30 and TRBJ1-1; D ambiguous. Trimming shortened V by 5 bases and J by 4 bases, and 17 bases separated the two germline ends. Germline V CDR1 and CDR2: GTSNPN, SVGIG (reference sequence). The CDR3 totals 14 residues. CDR3 nucleotide sequence: TGTGCCTGGCTGTTGGTTCCCCGGACCACTGAAGCTTTCTTT. It yields the protein CAWLLVPRTTEAFF.

This clonotype has a count of ten or more. V is TRBV12-3 or TRBV12-4 and J is TRBJ2-2; TRBD2 is a possible D gene (6 bases). CDR3 length equals 14 residues. V lost 8 bases, J lost 5 bases, and 15 bases lay in between. CDR3 amino acids: CASGPGEWTGELFF. The CDR3 DNA is TGTGCCAGCGGCCCGGGGGAGTGGACCGGGGAGCTGTTTTTT.